The 29 T cell receptor beta chains below come from one sample, sequenced in a study of spatial heterogeneity in lung cancer. Via MiXCR, TCRdb re-called the 5' RACE reads, giving one row per CDR3 protein. The table records about 52,000 distinct CDR3 sequences, less than 9% of them present only once. The time point was: blood at routine non-recurrence follow-up after resection. Unsorted whole RNA of tumor, nontumor lung or frozen PBMC was sequenced. Material: PBMCs, obtained at follow-up. Receptors originate from a female donor with early-stage non-small cell lung cancer.

In its sample, this clonotype was seen many times. V is TRBV12-3 or TRBV12-4 and J is TRBJ1-1; D is undetermined. V dropped 1 base and J dropped 0 bases, with 15 bases sitting between them. The CDR3 totals 17 residues. DNA for the CDR3: TGTGCCAGCAGTTTAGAGTTTGCGGGGTGGGTGAACACTGAAGCTTTCTTT. Translating gives CASSLEFAGWVNTEAFF.

Many counts were recorded for this clonotype. V and J are TRBV27 and TRBJ2-2, with 7 nucleotides matching TRBD2. The CDR3 extends over 15 amino acids. Per germline, CDR1 MNHEY and CDR2 SMNVEV (reference sequence). The V gene end was trimmed by 7 bases and the J gene end by 7 bases; junction bases not matched to a gene: 12. The CDR3 region is CASKSRRGTVGELFF. The CDR3, as DNA: TGTGCCAGCAAGTCCCGGCGGGGGACGGTCGGGGAGCTGTTTTTT.

This clonotype was detected many times. V usage is TRBV12-3 or TRBV12-4 and J usage is TRBJ2-6; D not resolved. V lost 6 bases to trimming and J lost 2 bases, with 8 bases between them. CDR3 length: 14 residues. For the CDR3, the DNA is TGTGCCAGCAGCGGTACTACTGGGGCCAACGTCCTGACTTTC. It is translated as CASSGTTGANVLTF.

This clonotype has at least ten counts. The genes are TRBV7-9 and TRBJ1-4, with TRBD1 identical over 9 bases. This CDR3 is 15 amino acids long. CDR1 is SEHNR and CDR2 is FQNEAQ in the germline V gene (reference sequence). The junction had 7 bases not matched to a gene; V was cut back by 3 bases and J by 8 bases. CDR3 protein: CASSFTGGGLEKLFF. The CDR3 coding sequence is TGTGCCAGCAGCTTCACAGGGGGCGGTTTGGAAAAACTGTTTTTT.

This clonotype was counted a few times. The V and J genes are TRBV3-1 and TRBJ2-7; D uncertain. The CDR3 has 15 residues. Germline lookup yields CDR1 LGHDT and CDR2 YNNKEL (reference sequence). Trimming took off 4 bases at V and 2 bases at J, with 15 bases between the two ends. CDR3 DNA: TGTGCCAGCAGCCTATGGACCCGGCAGGCCTACGAGCAGTACTTC. It translates to CASSLWTRQAYEQYF.

There are a few counts of this clonotype. The J gene is TRBJ1-1, the V gene TRBV7-2, with D perhaps TRBD1 (5 bases). Trimming removed 3 bases from V and 7 bases from J, with 12 bases in between. CDR1 is SGHTA, CDR2 FQGNSA, per germline. This CDR3 has 13 amino acids. The chain's CDR3 is CASSFPGWSEAFF. Written as DNA, the CDR3 is TGTGCCAGCAGCTTTCCAGGGTGGAGTGAAGCTTTCTTT.

This clonotype was picked up many times. This sequence joins TRBV14 and TRBJ2-3; D remains unclear. Per the germline V gene, CDR1 is SGHDN and CDR2 is FVKESK. Deletions cut 0 bases from V and 7 bases from J, with 5 bases between. The CDR3 runs 12 residues. Here the CDR3 DNA reads TGTGCCAGCAGCCAAGAACGATATACGCAGTATTTT. As protein: CASSQERYTQYF.

The V gene is TRBV7-2, the J gene TRBJ2-5; 8 nucleotides line up with TRBD2. This CDR3 comprises 15 residues. The V segment lost 5 bases and the J segment 4 bases; nucleotides outside the gene matches: 9. Per germline, CDR1 SGHTA and CDR2 FQGNSA. CDR3 in amino acids: CASSPGGPLRETQYF. The CDR3 DNA follows: TGTGCCAGCAGCCCGGGGGGGCCCTTGAGAGAGACCCAGTACTTC.

This clonotype was seen only a few times. The genes are TRBV29-1 and TRBJ2-7, with 7 bases aligning to TRBD1. The CDR3 spans 13 residues. Germline V gene data show CDR1 as SQVTM and CDR2 as ANQGSEA. With 5 bases clipped from V and 0 bases from J, the junction kept 4 bases outside the gene matches. The chain's CDR3 is CSVLTGSSYEQYF. CDR3 in DNA: TGCAGCGTTTTGACAGGGAGCTCCTACGAGCAGTACTTC.

This clonotype showed up many times. CDR3 DNA sequence: TGCGCCAGCAGGTCGCTACAGGGGCGTAATGAAAAACTGTTTTTT. Translation gives CASRSLQGRNEKLFF. This chain uses TRBV5-1 with TRBJ1-4; 7 bases map to TRBD1. From germline, CDR1 is SGHRS and CDR2 YFSETQ. Trimming at V came to 5 bases and at J to 4 bases, leaving 8 bases not matched to a gene. The CDR3 extends over 15 amino acids.

This sequence joins TRBV7-4 and TRBJ2-1; perhaps D is TRBD1 or TRBD2 (5 bases each). V was trimmed by 2 bases and J by 0 bases, leaving 14 bases between them. CDR1 is SGHVT, CDR2 SQSDAQ, per germline. This CDR3 comprises 17 residues. CDR3 DNA sequence: TGTGCCAGCAGCTTAACTCCGGGAAGGGGCTCCTACAATGAGCAGTTCTTC. Encoded protein: CASSLTPGRGSYNEQFF.

As for this clonotype: Given a much more abundant clone one base away, this may be a read error. V is TRBV4-2 and J is TRBJ2-3, with D perhaps matching TRBD2 (5 bases). The germline CDR1 and CDR2 sequences are LGHNA and YNFKEQ. The CDR3 consists of 15 residues. The CDR3 bases are TGTGCCAGCAGCCAAGGACTCGCTAGCACAGAAACGCAGTATTTT. Encoded protein: CASSQGLASTETQYF.

This clonotype has a handful of counts. The chain carries TRBV5-8 and TRBJ2-7; 12 bases are a match to TRBD2. The length of the CDR3 is 15 residues. Germline-derived CDR1 and CDR2 are SGHTS and YDEGEE. V lost 4 bases to trimming and J lost 7 bases; unmatched junction nucleotides: 9. The CDR3 loop is CASSLPLAGGQEQYF. The CDR3 coding sequence is TGTGCCAGCAGCCTCCCACTAGCGGGGGGTCAAGAGCAGTACTTC.

At least ten counts were recorded for this clonotype. The chain couples TRBV7-9 to TRBJ2-3; D unresolved. The CDR3 is 13 residues long. Trimming shortened V by 3 bases and J by 5 bases, and 9 bases separated the two germline ends. CDR1 SEHNR and CDR2 FQNEAQ come from the germline V gene (reference sequence). The chain's CDR3 is CASSFPPGDTQYF. DNA for the CDR3: TGTGCCAGCAGCTTCCCCCCCGGAGATACGCAGTATTTT.

The chain combines TRBV20-1 with TRBJ1-5, with D hard to call. The V gene lost 1 base and the J gene lost 5 bases, with 9 bases spanning the gap. Germline V gene lookup returns CDR1 DFQATT and CDR2 SNEGSKA (reference sequence). This CDR3 has 13 residues. Written as DNA, the CDR3 is TGCAGTGCTAGAGCCCGGACCCATCAGCCCCAGCATTTT. Amino acids: CSARARTHQPQHF.

This clonotype came up a few times. The chain joins TRBV12-5 to TRBJ2-7; D is perhaps TRBD1 (6 bases). This CDR3 comprises 17 residues. The V gene's germline CDR1 is LGHNT and CDR2 FRNRAP. Trimming cost V 0 bases and J 3 bases, with 18 bases left between them. The CDR3 here is CASGLVLGQTLSYEQYF. CDR3 nucleotides: TGTGCTAGTGGTTTGGTACTAGGACAGACCCTAAGCTACGAGCAGTACTTC.

In this sample, this clonotype turned up many times. The chain links TRBV9 to TRBJ2-6; D may be TRBD1 (6 bases). The germline V gene has CDR1 SGDLS and CDR2 YYNGEE. Deletions cut 3 bases from V and 0 bases from J, with 10 bases between. This CDR3 has 16 residues. CDR3 nucleotide sequence: TGTGCCAGCAGCGCAACAGGGAGCTCTGGGGCCAACGTCCTGACTTTC. Protein product: CASSATGSSGANVLTF. The full variable domain, with the rest looked up from reference TRBV9 and TRBJ2-6, is DSGVTQTPKHLITATGQRVTLRCSPRSGDLSVYWYQQSLDQGLQFLIQYYNGEERAKGNILERFSAQQFPDLHSELNLSSLELGDSALYFCASSATGSSGANVLTFGAGSRLTVL.

This chain uses TRBV6-2 or TRBV6-3 with TRBJ2-7; D remains unclear. The CDR3 contains 14 residues. The germline V gene has CDR1 MNHEY and CDR2 SVGEGT. The V end was cut by 0 bases, the J end by 1 base, with 7 bases between. CDR3 loop: CASSYSAGSYEQYF. CDR3 bases: TGTGCCAGCAGTTACTCCGCCGGATCCTACGAGCAGTACTTC.

This clonotype was detected ten times or more. This chain connects TRBV25-1 to TRBJ2-3, with D possibly matching TRBD1 (6 bases). V was trimmed by 5 bases and J by 9 bases, leaving 21 bases between them. Germline CDR1 MGHDK, CDR2 SYGVNS. The CDR3 covers 15 residues. The CDR3 sequence is CASSLGGFDSLTQYF. As DNA, the CDR3 is TGTGCCAGCAGTCTAGGGGGATTTGACAGTTTAACGCAGTATTTT.

The V and J genes are TRBV6-5 and TRBJ1-2; D not resolved. Germline values: CDR1 MNHEY, CDR2 SVGAGI. The CDR3 extends over 15 amino acids. Deletions cut 3 bases from V and 4 bases from J, with 15 bases between. The CDR3 is CASSYFSGKSYGYTF. In DNA form, the CDR3 reads TGTGCCAGCAGTTATTTCTCCGGGAAGAGCTATGGCTACACCTTC.

This clonotype was observed many times. CDR3: CASSEYLGEQFF. The CDR3 DNA follows: TGTGCCAGCAGTGAATATCTCGGCGAGCAGTTCTTC. The V and J genes are TRBV2 and TRBJ2-1; no definite D call. The V end was cut by 2 bases, the J end by 10 bases, with 9 bases between. Germline CDR1 SNHLY, CDR2 FYNNEI. The CDR3 is made up of 12 amino acids.

V gene TRBV2 combines with J gene TRBJ2-1, with 12 bases fitting TRBD2. The CDR3 length is 18 residues. After removal of 0 bases from V and 4 bases from J, the junction contained 7 bases not matched to a gene. The germline gives CDR1 SNHLY, CDR2 FYNNEI. The CDR3 region has the DNA TGTGCCAGCAGTGAAGCGGGATTGGGACTAGCGGGTTACAATGAGCAGTTCTTC. This sequence encodes CASSEAGLGLAGYNEQFF.

J is TRBJ2-7 and V is TRBV5-1; D unresolved. CDR1 SGHRS and CDR2 YFSETQ come from the germline V gene. The CDR3 is made up of 15 amino acids. V was pared by 0 bases and J by 9 bases, with 19 bases between. The CDR3, as DNA: TGCGCCAGCAGCTTGGCCGACTTTCCTGGTGGGGTGCAGTACTTC. It is translated as CASSLADFPGGVQYF.

This clonotype occurred many times. The V gene is TRBV27, the J gene TRBJ1-5; D not resolved. CDR1 is MNHEY, CDR2 SMNVEV, per germline (reference sequence). The CDR3 has 13 residues. Trimming cost V 3 bases and J 3 bases, with 6 bases left between them. The CDR3 loop reads CASSFRVNQPQHF. The DNA of the CDR3 is TGTGCCAGCAGTTTTAGAGTCAATCAGCCCCAGCATTTT.

As for this clonotype: Possible read error: a much larger clone is one base away. The chain uses TRBV27 and TRBJ1-1, with unresolved D. The V end was cut by 5 bases, the J end by 0 bases, with 4 bases between. The CDR3 loop spans 12 amino acids. CDR1 and CDR2 (germline): MNHEY, SMNVEV (reference sequence). The CDR3 DNA reads as TGTGCCAGCAGTACATTGAACACTGAAGCTTTCTTT. Translation: CASSTLNTEAFF.

This clonotype was seen many times. This chain uses TRBV7-2 with TRBJ2-5; D unclear. Per germline, CDR1 SGHTA and CDR2 FQGNSA. V was clipped by 4 bases and J by 1 base, with 7 bases between them. The CDR3 totals 13 residues. CDR3 coding DNA: TGTGCCAGCAGCTATCAAGTCCAAGAGACCCAGTACTTC. Translating it yields CASSYQVQETQYF.

This clonotype was detected ten times or more. The J gene is TRBJ2-7, the V gene TRBV6-5; the match to TRBD1 covers 7 bases. The CDR3 is 13 residues long. Germline CDR1 MNHEY, CDR2 SVGAGI. The trim removed 5 bases at V and 5 bases at J, leaving 6 bases unmatched. CDR3 nucleotide sequence: TGTGCCAGCAGTACAGGGGAATGGCACGAGCAGTACTTC. Translated: CASSTGEWHEQYF.

As to this clonotype: A much larger clone lies one base from this, so it may be a read error. This chain uses TRBV28 with TRBJ2-3; a weak D match, TRBD2 (6 bases). The CDR3 length is 15 residues. Germline-derived CDR1 and CDR2 are MDHEN and SYDVKM. The CDR3 DNA follows: TGTGCCAGCAGTCTCCGGGACTTAAGCACAGATTCGCAGTATTTT. Translated: CASSLRDLSTDSQYF.

This clonotype was seen ten or more times. The DNA for the CDR3 is TGCGCCAGCAGATCTCAGGGGGGGAACACTGAAGCTTTCTTT. Translation: CASRSQGGNTEAFF. The chain is built from TRBV10-2 and TRBJ1-1, with TRBD1 matching 7 bases. Germline trimming cut 6 bases from V and 1 base from J; bases unmatched to any gene: 5. Germline V gene sequence: CDR1 WSHSY, CDR2 SAAADI. This CDR3 has 14 amino acids.